The 21 T cell receptor beta chains given below trace back to one sample, sequenced in a study of shared clonotypes between healthy human individuals. Produced via immunoSEQ multiplex PCR; TCRdb's table is partial and in-frame only. The table lists about 820,000 clones, about 91% of them singletons, with nearly 25% in the top ten. CD45RO-negative CD8 cells positively selected for CCR7 made up the naive population, which excluded terminally differentiated effector memory CD45RA+ cells. Material for sequencing was naive CD8+ T cells sorted from blood. These receptors were obtained from a man younger than 45 in good health.

CDR3 DNA: TGTGCCAGTAGTATCGGCTCCGGGACAGGTCGCCTCTCCTACAATGAGCAGTTCTTC. Translated: CASSIGSGTGRLSYNEQFF. The chain carries TRBV19 and TRBJ2-1, with 8 bases lining up with TRBD1. Germline V lookup: CDR1 LNHDA, CDR2 SQIVND (reference sequence). This CDR3 spans 19 amino acids. The V and J ends lost 3 bases and 0 bases, in that order; junction bases with no gene match: 13.

The chain recombines TRBV27 with TRBJ2-6, with 7 nucleotides matching TRBD1. The CDR3 is 14 amino acids. Germline V gene sequence: CDR1 MNHEY, CDR2 SMNVEV (reference sequence). V trimming: 6 bases; J trimming: 3 bases; junction bases outside the gene matches: 2. CDR3 residues: CASSTGVGANVLTF. CDR3 nucleotides: TGTGCCAGCAGCACAGGGGTTGGGGCCAACGTCCTGACTTTC.

The chain recombines TRBV11-2 with TRBJ2-7; TRBD2 aligns across 9 bases. The CDR3 is 15 residues long. Germline trimming cut 3 bases from V and 1 base from J; bases unmatched to any gene: 4. The germline V gene encodes CDR1 SGHAT and CDR2 FQNNGV. CDR3 sequence: CASSFSGSGSYEQYF. The CDR3 DNA is TGTGCCAGCAGCTTTAGCGGGAGCGGATCCTACGAGCAGTACTTC. Complete variable domain (other parts from reference TRBV11-2 and TRBJ2-7): EAGVAQSPRYKIIEKRQSVAFWCNPISGHATLYWYQQILGQGPKLLIQFQNNGVVDDSQLPKDRFSAERLKGVDSTLKIQPAKLEDSAVYLCASSFSGSGSYEQYFGPGTRLTVT.

This chain connects TRBV18 to TRBJ2-7, with a tentative D call TRBD2 (7 bases). The V end was cut by 3 bases, the J end by 4 bases, with 16 bases between. From germline, CDR1 is KGHSH and CDR2 LQKENI. The CDR3 covers 15 residues. CDR3 residues: CASSPQGTIDYEQYF. The DNA of the CDR3 is TGTGCCAGCTCACCGCAGGGGACTATTGATTACGAGCAGTACTTC.

The chain couples TRBV5-6 to TRBJ2-7, with a weak D call TRBD1 (6 bases). V dropped 4 bases and J dropped 1 base, with 12 bases sitting between them. The CDR3 loop spans 14 amino acids. Germline-derived CDR1 and CDR2 are SGHDT and YYEEEE. The CDR3 sequence: CASSPTGLSYEQYF. CDR3 bases: TGTGCCAGCAGCCCGACAGGCCTATCCTACGAGCAGTACTTC.

This chain links TRBV11-2 with TRBJ1-2, with D possibly being TRBD1 (6 bases). Deletions cut 5 bases from V and 3 bases from J, with 16 bases between. Looked up from germline, CDR1 is SGHAT and CDR2 is FQNNGV. The CDR3 extends over 15 amino acids. The CDR3 loop is CASSLRRAGDYGYTF. CDR3 DNA sequence: TGTGCCAGCAGCCTTCGCAGGGCAGGGGACTATGGCTACACCTTC.

V is TRBV11-2 and J is TRBJ2-3, with TRBD2 matching 10 bases. The CDR3 totals 15 residues. Germline CDR1 SGHAT, CDR2 FQNNGV. V gave up 5 bases and J gave up 2 bases; unmatched junction bases: 4. The CDR3: CASSLTSGPTDTQYF. The CDR3, as DNA: TGTGCCAGCAGCCTGACTAGCGGGCCCACAGATACGCAGTATTTT. Filled out from reference TRBV11-2 and TRBJ2-3, the complete variable domain reads EAGVAQSPRYKIIEKRQSVAFWCNPISGHATLYWYQQILGQGPKLLIQFQNNGVVDDSQLPKDRFSAERLKGVDSTLKIQPAKLEDSAVYLCASSLTSGPTDTQYFGPGTRLTVL.

The rearrangement uses TRBV9 and TRBJ2-2, with D perhaps TRBD2 (6 bases). V was trimmed by 3 bases and J by 3 bases, leaving 21 bases between them. Germline V gives CDR1 SGDLS, CDR2 YYNGEE. This CDR3 comprises 18 residues. The CDR3, as DNA: TGTGCCAGCAGCGCTAGCCCCGGGGGACCAGAAGACACCGGGGAGCTGTTTTTT. This sequence encodes CASSASPGGPEDTGELFF.

The chain couples TRBV4-3 to TRBJ2-2; D remains unclear. Germline V lookup: CDR1 LGHNA, CDR2 YSLEER. V lost 0 bases and J 10 bases, leaving 12 bases between the germline ends. This CDR3 has 14 residues. The CDR3 here is CASSQEVGWVELFF. CDR3 DNA: TGCGCCAGCAGCCAAGAGGTGGGCTGGGTGGAGCTGTTTTTT.

V is TRBV27 and J is TRBJ2-3, with D perhaps matching TRBD2 (5 bases). The CDR3 sequence is 17 residues long. Trimming cost V 6 bases and J 4 bases, with 23 bases left between them. CDR1 MNHEY and CDR2 SMNVEV come from the germline V gene (reference sequence). Written as DNA, the CDR3 is TGTGCCAGCAGCCCCTATTCCGTCGGAGGCGTCTCAGATACGCAGTATTTT. Protein: CASSPYSVGGVSDTQYF.

This chain joins TRBV6-1 and TRBJ2-1; possible D gene TRBD1, 6 bases. Germline V gene lookup returns CDR1 MNHNS and CDR2 SASEGT. The V gene lost 5 bases and the J gene lost 7 bases, with 9 bases spanning the gap. The length of the CDR3 is 12 residues. The CDR3 spells CASSLTGNEQFF. In DNA, the CDR3 is TGTGCCAGCAGTTTGACAGGTAATGAGCAGTTCTTC.

V is TRBV7-9 and J is TRBJ2-1, with 7 positions matching TRBD2. CDR1 and CDR2 from the germline V gene are SEHNR and FQNEAQ (reference sequence). The CDR3 spans 15 residues. Losses at the gene ends were 8 bases for V and 8 bases for J; bases not matched to a gene: 15. In DNA form, the CDR3 reads TGTGCCAGCGGGGGGAGGGCCCAATTTTCGGATGAGCAGTTCTTC. Encoded protein: CASGGRAQFSDEQFF.

The rearrangement joins TRBV11-2 to TRBJ1-1, with D maybe TRBD1 (5 bases). Trimming took off 5 bases at V and 1 base at J, with 14 bases between the two ends. Looked up from germline, CDR1 is SGHAT and CDR2 is FQNNGV. CDR3 length: 15 residues. The CDR3 DNA sequence: TGTGCCAGCAGCCTCCAGCTCGGGACGAACACTGAAGCTTTCTTT. The encoded protein is CASSLQLGTNTEAFF.

The V gene is TRBV6-1, the J gene TRBJ2-7; TRBD1 matches 12 bases. Germline trimming cut 2 bases from V and 4 bases from J; bases unmatched to any gene: 3. The CDR3 runs 15 residues. Germline V gene data show CDR1 as MNHNS and CDR2 as SASEGT. The CDR3 spells CASSEWDRGQYEQYF. The CDR3 coding sequence is TGTGCCAGCAGTGAATGGGACAGGGGGCAGTACGAGCAGTACTTC.

The chain is built from TRBV2 and TRBJ2-7; D remains ambiguous. The CDR3 has 12 amino acids. Germline V lookup: CDR1 SNHLY, CDR2 FYNNEI. Trimming took off 2 bases at V and 2 bases at J, with 4 bases between the two ends. The CDR3 DNA reads TGTGCCAGCAGTGAATTTCCCTACGAGCAGTACTTC. This codes for CASSEFPYEQYF.

V is TRBV2 and J is TRBJ2-4; tentative D call: TRBD2 (6 bases). The CDR3 consists of 16 residues. Germline V gene data show CDR1 as SNHLY and CDR2 as FYNNEI. The ends were cut back, 7 bases at V and 2 bases at J, with 18 bases in the middle. CDR3 sequence: CASILPSGGTKNIQYF. The CDR3 DNA reads as TGTGCCAGCATTCTCCCTTCCGGGGGAACCAAAAACATTCAGTACTTC.

The chain employs TRBV21-1 and TRBJ2-1; the listed D gene, TRBD1, was not tested against the DNA. TRBV21-1 is flagged as a pseudogene. The CDR3 has 13 residues. DNA of the CDR3: TGTGCCAGCAGGACATTAGGGGTAAATGAGCAGTTCTTC. It encodes CASRTLGVNEQFF.

The gene calls are TRBV6-5 and TRBJ1-2, with D hard to call. V lost 8 bases to trimming and J lost 3 bases, with 13 bases between them. CDR3 length equals 13 residues. CDR1 and CDR2 from the germline V gene are MNHEY and SVGAGI. The CDR3 bases are TGTGCCAGCCGACCCGCAGCCCACTATGGCTACACCTTC. Protein: CASRPAAHYGYTF.

The chain combines TRBV4-1 with TRBJ2-7, with a possible D match to TRBD1 (6 bases). Per the germline V gene, CDR1 is MGHRA and CDR2 is YSYEKL. This CDR3 region has 15 residues. V lost 0 bases and J 7 bases, leaving 16 bases between the germline ends. CDR3 sequence reads: CASSQEYGTGKEQYF. The CDR3 DNA reads as TGCGCCAGCAGCCAAGAATATGGCACAGGGAAGGAGCAGTACTTC.

The chain joins TRBV19 to TRBJ2-1; D may correspond to TRBD1 or TRBD2 (7 bases each). Trimming left V 4 bases short and J 3 bases short, with 13 bases between. The CDR3 consists of 15 residues. Germline V gene lookup returns CDR1 LNHDA and CDR2 SQIVND (reference sequence). The chain's CDR3 is CASSTGGGYYNEQFF. The CDR3 region has the DNA TGTGCCAGTAGTACAGGGGGGGGTTACTACAATGAGCAGTTCTTC.

The chain is built from TRBV7-8 and TRBJ2-7; the D gene is possibly TRBD1 (7 bases). Deletions cut 4 bases from V and 2 bases from J, with 21 bases between. CDR3 length equals 17 residues. Germline V gene sequence: CDR1 SGHVS, CDR2 FQNEAQ. The CDR3 reads CASSYPLGGGAAYEQYF. As DNA, the CDR3 is TGTGCCAGCAGCTATCCTTTAGGAGGGGGCGCAGCCTACGAGCAGTACTTC.